Presented here are 23 T cell receptor beta chains from one specimen sequenced in a study of cytotoxic CD8 clonotypes in ibrutinib-treated CLL. Assay: immunoSEQ multiplex PCR; the TCRdb copy retains only in-frame clones and omits some. The sample records hundreds of thousands of clones, 70% being singletons. The specimen comprised PBMCs, sampled after 24 months of ibrutinib treatment. All receptors derive from a human donor with chronic lymphocytic leukemia.

This clone was seen more than once but under ten times. The V call is TRBV9, the J call TRBJ2-3, with TRBD1 as a possible D gene (6 bases). V lost 4 bases and J 0 bases, leaving 12 bases between the germline ends. The CDR3 is 15 residues long. Germline CDR1 SGDLS, CDR2 YYNGEE. Here the CDR3 reads CASSRTASSTDTQYF. The CDR3 nucleotides are TGTGCCAGCAGCCGGACAGCCTCTAGCACAGATACGCAGTATTTT.

The gene calls are TRBV7-2 and TRBJ2-5; D is uncertain. V was pared by 4 bases and J by 10 bases, with 13 bases between. Germline CDR1 SGHTA, CDR2 FQGNSA. The length of the CDR3 is 12 residues. CDR3 residues: CASSSGPWGQYF. Written as DNA, the CDR3 is TGTGCCAGCAGCTCGGGCCCCTGGGGCCAGTACTTC.

J is TRBJ1-5 and V is TRBV15; D gene unclear. V shed 3 bases and J shed 3 bases, with 6 bases lying between them. This CDR3 has 13 amino acids. Germline V gene data show CDR1 as LNHNV and CDR2 as YYDKDF (reference sequence). CDR3 loop: CATSRDLNQPQHF. Written as DNA, the CDR3 is TGTGCCACCAGCAGGGACCTCAATCAGCCCCAGCATTTT.

This CDR3 is CASRGQTYLEQYF. In DNA form, the CDR3 reads TGTGCCAGCAGGGGGCAGACCTACCTCGAGCAGTACTTC. This chain links TRBV28 with TRBJ2-7, with TRBD1 as a possible D gene (5 bases). Trimming left V 6 bases short and J 6 bases short, with 15 bases between. Germline V gene lookup returns CDR1 MDHEN and CDR2 SYDVKM. This CDR3 region has 13 residues.

The V gene is TRBV4-2, the J gene TRBJ2-7, with D possibly matching TRBD2 (6 bases). This CDR3 is 14 amino acids long. Germline V gene sequence: CDR1 LGHNA, CDR2 YNFKEQ. Trimming shortened V by 2 bases and J by 4 bases, and 12 bases separated the two germline ends. In nucleotides, the CDR3 is TGTGCCAGCAGCCAACCCGGGACTCGATACGAGCAGTACTTC. Encoded protein: CASSQPGTRYEQYF.

The genes are TRBV18 and TRBJ2-2, with D possibly being TRBD1 (8 bases). CDR1 is KGHSH, CDR2 LQKENI, per germline. CDR3 length: 16 amino acids. V lost 2 bases and J lost 3, with 13 bases in between. Here the CDR3 reads CASSPRTGRDTGELFF. CDR3 coding DNA: TGTGCCAGCTCACCAAGGACAGGGAGGGACACCGGGGAGCTGTTTTTT.

The chain links TRBV14 to TRBJ2-3, with 8 bases fitting TRBD1. The CDR3 extends over 15 amino acids. Germline lookup yields CDR1 SGHDN and CDR2 FVKESK. The V gene end was trimmed by 4 bases and the J gene end by 2 bases; junction bases not matched to a gene: 5. Written as DNA, the CDR3 is TGTGCCAGCAGCCCATGGGACAGGTCCACAGATACGCAGTATTTT. Translation gives CASSPWDRSTDTQYF.

The chain uses TRBV7-8 and TRBJ2-3, with D maybe TRBD2 (6 bases). Trimming took off 11 bases at V and 5 bases at J, with 17 bases between the two ends. The CDR3 sequence is 13 residues long. The germline V gene encodes CDR1 SGHVS and CDR2 FQNEAQ. The CDR3 here is CAVGVLSGDTQYF. The CDR3 nucleotides are TGTGCCGTCGGGGTACTTAGCGGAGATACGCAGTATTTT.

The rearrangement links TRBV28 to TRBJ2-3; TRBD2 is a possible D gene (5 bases). Germline values: CDR1 MDHEN, CDR2 SYDVKM. V lost 4 bases to trimming and J lost 2 bases, with 16 bases between them. The CDR3 is 16 residues long. The chain's CDR3 is CASSSGGGPSTDTQYF. In DNA, the CDR3 is TGTGCCAGCAGTTCTGGCGGCGGGCCCTCCACAGATACGCAGTATTTT.

The J gene is TRBJ2-1, the V gene TRBV19; D perhaps matches TRBD2 (6 bases). Germline assignment: CDR1 LNHDA and CDR2 SQIVND (reference sequence). V dropped 4 bases and J dropped 9 bases, with 16 bases sitting between them. This CDR3 is built from 14 residues. This CDR3 is CASSKAGSFGEQFF. In DNA form, the CDR3 reads TGTGCCAGTAGTAAGGCGGGATCGTTCGGTGAGCAGTTCTTC.

The chain recombines TRBV6-4 with TRBJ2-3; D not certain. Germline V gives CDR1 MRHNA, CDR2 SNTAGT. CDR3 length equals 13 residues. V lost 2 bases to trimming and J lost 1 base, with 4 bases between them. The CDR3 region has the DNA TGTGCCAGCAGTGACGAAGGCACAGATACGCAGTATTTT. Its translation is CASSDEGTDTQYF.

The rearrangement uses TRBV28 and TRBJ1-2; D gene uncertain. Germline values: CDR1 MDHEN, CDR2 SYDVKM. This CDR3 is built from 13 residues. Trimming pared 8 bases from V and 2 bases from J, leaving 12 bases between. The CDR3 DNA is TGTGCCAGCCAGCAGACAAGGAACTATGGCTACACCTTC. Its translation: CASQQTRNYGYTF.

In its sample, this clone was seen a few times. The DNA for the CDR3 is TGCGCCAGCAGCCTACTCGGACAGGGCAATCAGCCCCAGCATTTT. This codes for CASSLLGQGNQPQHF. The gene calls are TRBV5-1 and TRBJ1-5; 7 bases are a match to TRBD1. CDR3 length: 15 amino acids. J gave up 2 bases and V 4 bases, and 6 bases lay outside the gene matches. Germline values: CDR1 SGHRS, CDR2 YFSETQ. Combining the CDR3 with reference TRBV5-1 and TRBJ1-5 gives the whole variable domain KAGVTQTPRYLIKTRGQQVTLSCSPISGHRSVSWYQQTPGQGLQFLFEYFSETQRNKGNFPGRFSGRQFSNSRSEMNVSTLELGDSALYLCASSLLGQGNQPQHFGDGTRLSIL.

The chain links TRBV19 to TRBJ2-7; TRBD1 might be the D (6 bases). From germline, CDR1 is LNHDA and CDR2 SQIVND (reference sequence). Trimming removed 0 bases at V and 4 bases at J, with 13 bases between. This CDR3 region has 15 residues. CDR3 sequence (DNA): TGTGCCAGTAGTATAGATCTACAGGGATGGTACGAGCAGTACTTC. This codes for CASSIDLQGWYEQYF.

This rearrangement joins TRBV21-1 to TRBJ2-1; TRBD1, as called in the table, went unchecked against the DNA. TRBV21-1 is classified as a pseudogene. This CDR3 spans 12 amino acids. The CDR3 loop is CASSLRRGEQFF. Written as DNA, the CDR3 is TGTGCCAGTTCACTCCGAAGGGGTGAGCAGTTCTTC.

The chain combines TRBV25-1 with TRBJ2-7; D is undetermined. This CDR3 has 13 amino acids. Trimming stripped 3 bases from V and 1 base from J, with 7 bases between. From germline, CDR1 is MGHDK and CDR2 SYGVNS. CDR3 bases: TGTGCCAGCAGTGAGGGTAGATCCTACGAGCAGTACTTC. It codes for CASSEGRSYEQYF.

This rearrangement joins TRBV9 to TRBJ2-7, with 14 bases identical to TRBD2. CDR1 and CDR2 (germline): SGDLS, YYNGEE. V dropped 3 bases and J dropped 5; count of bases not matched to a gene: 10. The CDR3 length is 17 residues. DNA for the CDR3: TGTGCCAGCAGCGAGGGGGGGACTAGCGGGAGTCTCCACGAGCAGTACTTC. Its translation: CASSEGGTSGSLHEQYF.

The V gene is TRBV6-5, the J gene TRBJ2-6; D uncertain. Germline CDR1 is MNHEY and CDR2 is SVGAGI. The CDR3 runs 15 residues. V was cut by 7 bases and J by 0 bases, with 10 bases left in between. The CDR3 region is CASKDPRSGANVLTF. CDR3 sequence (DNA): TGTGCCAGCAAAGACCCGCGCTCTGGGGCCAACGTCCTGACTTTC.

This chain links TRBV18 with TRBJ2-3, with a weak D call TRBD1 (6 bases). CDR1 KGHSH and CDR2 LQKENI come from the germline V gene. V lost 3 bases and J lost 0, with 13 bases in between. This CDR3 is 16 amino acids long. In DNA, the CDR3 is TGTGCCAGCTCACCCGGACAGTGGCACAGCACAGATACGCAGTATTTT. Translating gives CASSPGQWHSTDTQYF.

This chain uses TRBV7-3 with TRBJ2-3; 9 nucleotides align to TRBD1. Trimming cost V 1 base and J 9 bases; bases outside gene matches: 14. CDR3 length: 17 residues. Germline V gives CDR1 SGHTA, CDR2 FQGTGA. Here the CDR3 reads CASSLRTGAALPPTQYF. The CDR3 DNA follows: TGTGCCAGCAGCTTAAGGACAGGGGCGGCCTTACCACCCACGCAGTATTTT.

In this sample, this clone turned up a few times. V and J are TRBV7-3 and TRBJ2-5; D might be TRBD1 (7 bases). Trimming cost V 4 bases and J 2 bases, with 11 bases left between them. The CDR3 covers 14 residues. From germline, CDR1 is SGHTA and CDR2 FQGTGA. CDR3 nucleotides: TGTGCCAGCAGCTCAGGGGGGTGGCAAGAGACCCAGTACTTC. The encoded protein is CASSSGGWQETQYF.

The gene calls are TRBV7-9 and TRBJ2-6; D unresolved. Deletions cut 2 bases from V and 0 bases from J, with 8 bases between. Germline assignment: CDR1 SEHNR and CDR2 FQNEAQ (reference sequence). There are 16 residues in the CDR3. The CDR3 DNA reads TGTGCCAGCAGCTTAACGTTCAGCTCTGGGGCCAACGTCCTGACTTTC. Its protein is CASSLTFSSGANVLTF.

This chain connects TRBV1 to TRBJ2-3; the DNA was not used to check the table's D call, TRBD1. TRBV1 is noted as a pseudogene. CDR3 length equals 16 residues. CDR3 loop: CTSSHRGDRGPDTQYF. The CDR3 DNA reads as TGCACCAGCAGCCATCGGGGGGACAGGGGGCCTGATACGCAGTATTTT.